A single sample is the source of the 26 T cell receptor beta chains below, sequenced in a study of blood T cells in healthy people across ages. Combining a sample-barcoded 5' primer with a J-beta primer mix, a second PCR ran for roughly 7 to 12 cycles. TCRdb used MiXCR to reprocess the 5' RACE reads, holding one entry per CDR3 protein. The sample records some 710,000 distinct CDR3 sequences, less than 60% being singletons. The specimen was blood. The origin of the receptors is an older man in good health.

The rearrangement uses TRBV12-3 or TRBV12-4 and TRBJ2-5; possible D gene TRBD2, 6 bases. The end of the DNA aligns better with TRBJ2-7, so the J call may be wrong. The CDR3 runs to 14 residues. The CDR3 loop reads CASSAADYPYEQYF. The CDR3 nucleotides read TGTGCCAGCAGTGCGGCGGACTACCCGTACGAGCAGTACTTC.

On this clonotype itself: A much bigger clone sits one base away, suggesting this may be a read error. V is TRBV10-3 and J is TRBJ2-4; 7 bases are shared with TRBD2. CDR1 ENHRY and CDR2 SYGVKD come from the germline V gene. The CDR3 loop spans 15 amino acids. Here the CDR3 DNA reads TGTGCCATCAGTGACCGGGGGGTAGCCAAAAACATTGAGTACTTC. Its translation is CAISDRGVAKNIEYF.

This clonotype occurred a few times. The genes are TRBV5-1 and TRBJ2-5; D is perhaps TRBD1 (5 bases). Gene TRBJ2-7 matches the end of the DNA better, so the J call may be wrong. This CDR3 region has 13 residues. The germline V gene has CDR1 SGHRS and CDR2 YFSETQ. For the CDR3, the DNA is TGCGCCAAGGGATATCAGGGTAGGGACGAGCAGTACTTC. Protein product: CAKGYQGRDEQYF.

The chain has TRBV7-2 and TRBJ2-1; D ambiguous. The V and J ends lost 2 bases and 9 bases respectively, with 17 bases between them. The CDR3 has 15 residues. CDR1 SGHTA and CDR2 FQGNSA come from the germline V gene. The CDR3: CASSLRSGFGREQFF. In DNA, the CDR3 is TGTGCCAGCAGCTTACGATCTGGGTTTGGACGTGAGCAGTTCTTC. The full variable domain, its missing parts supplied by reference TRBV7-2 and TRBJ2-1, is GAGVSQSPSNKVTEKGKDVELRCDPISGHTALYWYRQSLGQGLEFLIYFQGNSAPDKSGLPSDRFSAERTGGSVSTLTIQRTQQEDSAVYLCASSLRSGFGREQFFGPGTRLTVL.

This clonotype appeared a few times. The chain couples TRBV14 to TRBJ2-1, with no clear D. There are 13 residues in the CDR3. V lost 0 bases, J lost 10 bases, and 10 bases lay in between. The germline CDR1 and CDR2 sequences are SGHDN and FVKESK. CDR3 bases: TGTGCCAGCAGCCAAGATCTTTCTGGAGAGCAGTTCTTC. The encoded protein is CASSQDLSGEQFF.

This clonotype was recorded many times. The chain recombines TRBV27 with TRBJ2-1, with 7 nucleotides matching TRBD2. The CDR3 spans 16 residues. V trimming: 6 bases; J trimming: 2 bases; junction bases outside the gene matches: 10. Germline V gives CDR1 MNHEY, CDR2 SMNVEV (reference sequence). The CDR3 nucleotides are TGTGCCAGCAGAACTGCTAGCGGCCAGGCCTACAATGAGCAGTTCTTC. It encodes CASRTASGQAYNEQFF.

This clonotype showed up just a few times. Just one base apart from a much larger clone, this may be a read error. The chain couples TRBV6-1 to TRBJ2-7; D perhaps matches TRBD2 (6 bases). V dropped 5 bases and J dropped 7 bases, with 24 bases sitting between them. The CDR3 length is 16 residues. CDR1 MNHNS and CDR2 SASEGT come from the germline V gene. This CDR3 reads CASSSGHGRIMGEQYF. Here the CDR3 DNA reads TGTGCCAGCAGTTCCGGGCACGGGAGAATTATGGGTGAGCAGTACTTC.

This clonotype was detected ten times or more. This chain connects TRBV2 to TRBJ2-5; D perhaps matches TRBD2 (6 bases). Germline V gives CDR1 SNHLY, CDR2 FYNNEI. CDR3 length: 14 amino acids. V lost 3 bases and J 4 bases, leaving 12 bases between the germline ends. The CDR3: CASSDDPRGETQYF. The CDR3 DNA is TGTGCCAGCAGTGACGACCCGCGGGGAGAGACCCAGTACTTC. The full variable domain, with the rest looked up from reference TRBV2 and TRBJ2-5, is EPEVTQTPSHQVTQMGQEVILRCVPISNHLYFYWYRQILGQKVEFLVSFYNNEISEKSEIFDDQFSVERPDGSNFTLKIRSTKLEDSAMYFCASSDDPRGETQYFGPGTRLLVL.

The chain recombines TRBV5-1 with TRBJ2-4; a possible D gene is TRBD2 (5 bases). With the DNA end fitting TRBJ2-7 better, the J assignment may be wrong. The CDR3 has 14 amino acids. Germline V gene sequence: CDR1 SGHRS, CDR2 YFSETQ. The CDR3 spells CASSLVLDFYEQYF. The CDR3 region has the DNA TGCGCCAGCAGCTTGGTTTTGGACTTCTACGAGCAGTACTTC.

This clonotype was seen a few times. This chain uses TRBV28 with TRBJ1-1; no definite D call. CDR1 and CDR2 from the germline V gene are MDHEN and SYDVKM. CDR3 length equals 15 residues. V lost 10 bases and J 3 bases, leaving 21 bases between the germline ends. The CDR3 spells CATTFGVYTDTEAFF. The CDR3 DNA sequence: TGTGCCACCACCTTCGGAGTGTATACGGACACTGAAGCTTTCTTT. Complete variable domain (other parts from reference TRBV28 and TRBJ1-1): DVKVTQSSRYLVKRTGEKVFLECVQDMDHENMFWYRQDPGLGLRLIYFSYDVKMKEKGDIPEGYSVSREKKERFSLILESASTNQTSMYLCATTFGVYTDTEAFFGQGTRLTVV.

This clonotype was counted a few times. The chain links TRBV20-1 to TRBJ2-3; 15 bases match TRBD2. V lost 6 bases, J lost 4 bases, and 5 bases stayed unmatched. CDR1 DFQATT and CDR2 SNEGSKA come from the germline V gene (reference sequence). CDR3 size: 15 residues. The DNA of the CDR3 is TGCAGTGCCGGGACTAGCGGGGGGCATTCAGATACGCAGTATTTT. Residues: CSAGTSGGHSDTQYF.

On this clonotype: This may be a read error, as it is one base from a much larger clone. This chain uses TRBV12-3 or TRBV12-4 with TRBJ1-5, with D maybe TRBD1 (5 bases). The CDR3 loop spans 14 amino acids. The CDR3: CAGRSTGVNQPQHF. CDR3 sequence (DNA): TGTGCCGGCAGGTCAACAGGAGTCAATCAGCCCCAGCATTTT.

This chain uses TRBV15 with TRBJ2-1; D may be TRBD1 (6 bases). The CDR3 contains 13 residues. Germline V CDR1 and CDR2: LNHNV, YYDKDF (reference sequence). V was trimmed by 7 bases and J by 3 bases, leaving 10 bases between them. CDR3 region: CATNRDNYNEQFF. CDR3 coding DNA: TGTGCCACCAACCGGGACAACTACAATGAGCAGTTCTTC.

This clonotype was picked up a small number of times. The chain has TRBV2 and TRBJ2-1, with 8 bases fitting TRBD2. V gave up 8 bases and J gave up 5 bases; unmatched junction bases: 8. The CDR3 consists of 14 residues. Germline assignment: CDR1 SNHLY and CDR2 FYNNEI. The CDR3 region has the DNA TGTGCCAGCTTGGCGGGAGGAAATGACAATGAGCAGTTCTTC. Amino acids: CASLAGGNDNEQFF.

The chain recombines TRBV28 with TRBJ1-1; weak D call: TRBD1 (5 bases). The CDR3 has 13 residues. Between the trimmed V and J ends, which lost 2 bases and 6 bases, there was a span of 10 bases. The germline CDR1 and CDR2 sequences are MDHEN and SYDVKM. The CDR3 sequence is CASSLTRVAEAFF. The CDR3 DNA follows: TGTGCCAGCAGTTTAACCAGGGTGGCTGAAGCTTTCTTT.

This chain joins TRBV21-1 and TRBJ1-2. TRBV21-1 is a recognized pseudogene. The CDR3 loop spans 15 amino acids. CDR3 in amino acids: CASSKQVVARYGYTF. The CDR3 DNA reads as TGTGCCAGCAGCAAACAGGTGGTGGCTCGCTATGGCTACACCTTC.

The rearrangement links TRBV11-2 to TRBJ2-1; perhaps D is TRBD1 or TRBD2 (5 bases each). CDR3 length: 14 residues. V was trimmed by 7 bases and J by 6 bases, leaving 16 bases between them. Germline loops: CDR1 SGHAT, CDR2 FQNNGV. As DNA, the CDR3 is TGTGCCAGCAACTCCCCGGGGCTAGTCAATGAGCAGTTCTTC. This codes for CASNSPGLVNEQFF.

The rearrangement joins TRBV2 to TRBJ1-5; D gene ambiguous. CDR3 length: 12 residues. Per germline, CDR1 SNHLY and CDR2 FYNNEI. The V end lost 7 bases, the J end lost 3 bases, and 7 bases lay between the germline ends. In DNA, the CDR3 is TGTGCCAGCAACAGCTACAATCAGCCCCAGCATTTT. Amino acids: CASNSYNQPQHF.

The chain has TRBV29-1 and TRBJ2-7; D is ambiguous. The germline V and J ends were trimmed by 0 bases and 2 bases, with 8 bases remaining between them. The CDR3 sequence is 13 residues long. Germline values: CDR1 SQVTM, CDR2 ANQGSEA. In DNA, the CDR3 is TGCAGCGTTGAAGAGGGTGGGACCTACGAGCAGTACTTC. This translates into CSVEEGGTYEQYF.

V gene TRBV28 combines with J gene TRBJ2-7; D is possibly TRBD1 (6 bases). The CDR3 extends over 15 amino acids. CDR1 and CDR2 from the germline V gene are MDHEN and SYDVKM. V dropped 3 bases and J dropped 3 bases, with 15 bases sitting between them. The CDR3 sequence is CASSLRTEGFYEQYF. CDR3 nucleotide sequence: TGTGCCAGCAGTTTGAGGACAGAGGGCTTCTACGAGCAGTACTTC.

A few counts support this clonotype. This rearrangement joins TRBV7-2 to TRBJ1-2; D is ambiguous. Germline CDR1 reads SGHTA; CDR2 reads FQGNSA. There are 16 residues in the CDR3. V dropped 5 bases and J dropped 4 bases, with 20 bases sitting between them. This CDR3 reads CASSPYRGGNLYGYTF. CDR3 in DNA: TGTGCCAGCAGCCCATACCGCGGCGGGAACCTCTATGGCTACACCTTC.

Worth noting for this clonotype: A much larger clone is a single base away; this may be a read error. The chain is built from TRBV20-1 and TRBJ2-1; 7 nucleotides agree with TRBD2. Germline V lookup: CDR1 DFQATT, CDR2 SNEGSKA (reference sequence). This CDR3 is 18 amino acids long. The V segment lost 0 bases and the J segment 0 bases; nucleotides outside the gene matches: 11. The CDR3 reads CSARDRSPGGSSYNEQFF. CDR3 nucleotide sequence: TGCAGTGCTAGAGATAGATCACCAGGCGGGAGCTCCTACAATGAGCAGTTCTTC.

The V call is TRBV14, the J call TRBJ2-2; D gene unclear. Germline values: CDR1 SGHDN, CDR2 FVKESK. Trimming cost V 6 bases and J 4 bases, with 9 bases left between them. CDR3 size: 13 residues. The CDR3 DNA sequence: TGTGCCAGCAGTCCGCAGACCACCGGGGAGCTGTTTTTT. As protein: CASSPQTTGELFF.

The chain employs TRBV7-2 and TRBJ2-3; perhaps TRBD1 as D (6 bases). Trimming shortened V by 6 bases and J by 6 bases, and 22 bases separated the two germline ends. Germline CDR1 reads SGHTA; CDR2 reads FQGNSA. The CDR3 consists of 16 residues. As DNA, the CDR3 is TGTGCCAGCAGTTCTTCTGGGACAACTACCTGGGATACGCAGTATTTT. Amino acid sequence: CASSSSGTTTWDTQYF.

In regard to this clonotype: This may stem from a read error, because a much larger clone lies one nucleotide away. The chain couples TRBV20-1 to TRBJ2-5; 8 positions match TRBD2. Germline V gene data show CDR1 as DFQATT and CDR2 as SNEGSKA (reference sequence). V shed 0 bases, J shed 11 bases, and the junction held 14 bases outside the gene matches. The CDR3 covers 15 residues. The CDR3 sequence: CSARDAGGARDEQYF. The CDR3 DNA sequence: TGCAGTGCTAGAGATGCGGGGGGAGCCAGGGATGAGCAGTACTTC.

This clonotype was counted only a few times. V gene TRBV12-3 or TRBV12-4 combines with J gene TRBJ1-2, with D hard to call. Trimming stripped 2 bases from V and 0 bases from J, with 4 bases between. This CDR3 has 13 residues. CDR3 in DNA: TGTGCCAGCAGTTTAAGCGCTAACTATGGCTACACCTTC. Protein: CASSLSANYGYTF.